Listed below are T cell receptor beta chains from one sample, sequenced in a study of PD-1 blockade in mismatch repair-deficient tumors. Antigens for these TCRs are unknown. Only in-frame clones appear in the TCRdb table, and some are missing; sequencing was by immunoSEQ multiplex PCR. The sample holds around 13,000 clones, just over 85% seen once. The sample here was cells cultured in vitro, taken from a patient treated with pembrolizumab. The receptors here all came from an adult with mismatch repair-deficient cancer. The CDR3 runs from the conserved cysteine through the conserved F or W. D genes are given only for firm matches. Some rows mark clone size as missing; the rest say once, few, many or name a class of expanded clone.

d_call: TRBD2
v_call: TRBV29-1
j_call: TRBJ2-3
clone_size: .
cdr3_aa: CSVTSGGSTDTQYF
cdr3_nt: TGCAGCGTTACTAGCGGGGGAAGCACAGATACGCAGTATTTT

d_call: TRBD2
v_call: TRBV18
j_call: TRBJ2-3
clone_size: .
cdr3_aa: CASSGDLADTQYF
cdr3_nt: TGTGCCAGCAGCGGGGATTTGGCAGATACGCAGTATTTT

d_call: .
v_call: TRBV19
j_call: TRBJ1-4
clone_size: .
cdr3_aa: CASSIGPEKLFF
cdr3_nt: TGTGCCAGTAGTATAGGGCCGGAAAAACTGTTTTTT

d_call: .
v_call: TRBV19
j_call: TRBJ1-5
clone_size: .
cdr3_aa: CASSKQGLGNQPQHF
cdr3_nt: TGTGCCAGTAGCAAACAGGGTCTCGGGAATCAGCCCCAGCATTTT

d_call: .
v_call: TRBV7-3
j_call: TRBJ1-1
clone_size: .
cdr3_aa: CASSLGWNTEAFF
cdr3_nt: TGTGCCAGCAGCTTAGGGTGGAACACTGAAGCTTTCTTT

d_call: .
v_call: TRBV6-5
j_call: TRBJ2-3
clone_size: .
cdr3_aa: CASSYSTGRVDTQYF
cdr3_nt: TGTGCCAGCAGTTACTCGACTGGCAGGGTTGATACGCAGTATTTT

d_call: .
v_call: TRBV6-6
j_call: TRBJ1-1
clone_size: few
cdr3_aa: CAISTGDGYTEAFF
cdr3_nt: TGTGCCATCTCGACAGGCGACGGTTACACTGAAGCTTTCTTT

d_call: .
v_call: TRBV6-5
j_call: TRBJ1-5
clone_size: .
cdr3_aa: CASRDILAGPQHF
cdr3_nt: TGTGCCAGCAGGGACATTTTAGCGGGGCCCCAGCATTTT

d_call: TRBD1
v_call: TRBV5-1
j_call: TRBJ2-2
clone_size: .
cdr3_aa: CASSPDRIGITGELFF
cdr3_nt: TGCGCCAGCAGCCCGGACAGGATAGGGATAACCGGGGAGCTGTTTTTT

d_call: TRBD2
v_call: TRBV7-2
j_call: TRBJ2-5
clone_size: .
cdr3_aa: CASSLAWASGLTQYF
cdr3_nt: TGTGCCAGCAGCTTAGCTTGGGCTAGCGGACTCACCCAGTACTTC

d_call: .
v_call: TRBV5-1
j_call: TRBJ1-5
clone_size: .
cdr3_aa: CASSQLSGGPQHF
cdr3_nt: TGCGCCAGCAGCCAACTCTCGGGGGGGCCCCAGCATTTT

d_call: .
v_call: TRBV28
j_call: TRBJ2-7
clone_size: .
cdr3_aa: CASSLNEARVTYEQYF
cdr3_nt: TGTGCCAGCAGTTTGAATGAGGCGAGGGTCACCTACGAGCAGTACTTC

d_call: TRBD2
v_call: TRBV9
j_call: TRBJ2-1
clone_size: .
cdr3_aa: CASSVGLAGGWYNEQFF
cdr3_nt: TGTGCCAGCAGCGTAGGACTAGCGGGAGGCTGGTACAATGAGCAGTTCTTC

d_call: TRBD1
v_call: TRBV7-9
j_call: TRBJ1-4
clone_size: .
cdr3_aa: CASSTRTGEIEKLFF
cdr3_nt: TGTGCCAGCAGCACGAGGACAGGGGAGATTGAAAAACTGTTTTTT

d_call: .
v_call: TRBV27
j_call: TRBJ2-1
clone_size: .
cdr3_aa: CASIWGNEQFF
cdr3_nt: TGTGCCAGCATCTGGGGGAATGAGCAGTTCTTC

d_call: .
v_call: TRBV6-5
j_call: TRBJ2-4
clone_size: once
cdr3_aa: CASSYSGAAAKNIQYF
cdr3_nt: TGTGCCAGCAGTTATTCCGGGGCCGCAGCCAAAAACATTCAGTACTTC

d_call: .
v_call: TRBV7-2
j_call: TRBJ1-5
clone_size: .
cdr3_aa: CASREGGGNQPQHF
cdr3_nt: TGTGCCAGCCGAGAGGGAGGGGGCAATCAGCCCCAGCATTTT

d_call: TRBD2
v_call: TRBV6-1
j_call: TRBJ2-7
clone_size: .
cdr3_aa: CASSDASGSGYEQYF
cdr3_nt: TGTGCCAGCAGTGACGCTAGCGGGAGTGGTTACGAGCAGTACTTC

d_call: .
v_call: TRBV6-1
j_call: TRBJ2-3
clone_size: .
cdr3_aa: CASSDVTDTQYF
cdr3_nt: TGTGCCAGCAGTGATGTCACAGATACGCAGTATTTT

d_call: .
v_call: TRBV27
j_call: TRBJ2-7
clone_size: .
cdr3_aa: CASSLGRGSYEQYF
cdr3_nt: TGTGCCAGCAGTTTGGGCAGGGGCTCCTACGAGCAGTACTTC

d_call: TRBD1
v_call: TRBV4-1
j_call: TRBJ2-3
clone_size: .
cdr3_aa: CASSQGQGYDTQYF
cdr3_nt: TGCGCCAGCAGCCAGGGACAGGGGTACGATACGCAGTATTTT

d_call: .
v_call: TRBV5-1
j_call: TRBJ2-2
clone_size: .
cdr3_aa: CASSLVSDAGELFF
cdr3_nt: TGCGCCAGCAGCTTGGTTTCCGACGCCGGGGAGCTGTTTTTT

d_call: TRBD1
v_call: TRBV29-1
j_call: TRBJ1-4
clone_size: .
cdr3_aa: CSATGAGEKLFF
cdr3_nt: TGCAGCGCGACAGGGGCAGGTGAAAAACTGTTTTTT

d_call: .
v_call: TRBV19
j_call: TRBJ1-5
clone_size: few
cdr3_aa: CASSILSRDQPQHF
cdr3_nt: TGTGCCAGTAGTATTTTAAGTCGTGATCAGCCCCAGCATTTT

d_call: TRBD1
v_call: TRBV28
j_call: TRBJ1-4
clone_size: .
cdr3_aa: CASSLGTGLNEKLFF
cdr3_nt: TGTGCCAGCAGCCTCGGGACAGGCCTTAATGAAAAACTGTTTTTT

d_call: .
v_call: TRBV4-1
j_call: TRBJ2-1
clone_size: .
cdr3_aa: CASSQDQDSGFPNEQFF
cdr3_nt: TGCGCCAGCAGCCAAGATCAGGATAGCGGTTTTCCCAATGAGCAGTTCTTC

d_call: TRBD1
v_call: TRBV5-1
j_call: TRBJ2-3
clone_size: .
cdr3_aa: CASSLTTGKDTQYF
cdr3_nt: TGCGCCAGCAGCTTGACGACAGGGAAAGATACGCAGTATTTT

d_call: .
v_call: TRBV7-2
j_call: TRBJ2-7
clone_size: .
cdr3_aa: CASSFAGGPYEQYF
cdr3_nt: TGTGCCAGCAGCTTCGCCGGGGGACCCTACGAGCAGTACTTC

d_call: TRBD2
v_call: TRBV4-1
j_call: TRBJ2-7
clone_size: .
cdr3_aa: CASSRGLAGGLEQYF
cdr3_nt: TGCGCCAGCAGCCGGGGACTAGCGGGAGGGCTCGAGCAGTACTTC

d_call: .
v_call: TRBV5-1
j_call: TRBJ1-1
clone_size: .
cdr3_aa: CASSTGQNTEAFF
cdr3_nt: TGCGCCAGCAGCACCGGACAAAACACTGAAGCTTTCTTT

d_call: .
v_call: TRBV15
j_call: TRBJ1-5
clone_size: .
cdr3_aa: CATSLNRDKQPQHF
cdr3_nt: TGTGCCACCAGCCTTAACAGGGATAAGCAGCCCCAGCATTTT

d_call: .
v_call: TRBV7-3
j_call: TRBJ1-1
clone_size: .
cdr3_aa: CASSLTGGDTEAFF
cdr3_nt: TGTGCCAGCAGCTTAACAGGGGGGGACACTGAAGCTTTCTTT

d_call: TRBD2
v_call: TRBV9
j_call: TRBJ2-5
clone_size: .
cdr3_aa: CASSAGLAGVLSETQYF
cdr3_nt: TGTGCCAGCAGCGCCGGACTAGCGGGAGTCTTATCGGAGACCCAGTACTTC

d_call: .
v_call: TRBV5-1
j_call: TRBJ2-1
clone_size: .
cdr3_aa: CASGLNYNEQFF
cdr3_nt: TGCGCCAGCGGACTCAATTACAATGAGCAGTTCTTC

d_call: TRBD1
v_call: TRBV28
j_call: TRBJ2-5
clone_size: .
cdr3_aa: CASSTRTGGRETQYF
cdr3_nt: TGTGCCAGCAGTACTAGGACAGGGGGGCGGGAGACCCAGTACTTC

d_call: TRBD2
v_call: TRBV5-1
j_call: TRBJ2-7
clone_size: .
cdr3_aa: CASSLASGNYEQYF
cdr3_nt: TGCGCCAGCAGCTTGGCTAGCGGGAACTACGAGCAGTACTTC